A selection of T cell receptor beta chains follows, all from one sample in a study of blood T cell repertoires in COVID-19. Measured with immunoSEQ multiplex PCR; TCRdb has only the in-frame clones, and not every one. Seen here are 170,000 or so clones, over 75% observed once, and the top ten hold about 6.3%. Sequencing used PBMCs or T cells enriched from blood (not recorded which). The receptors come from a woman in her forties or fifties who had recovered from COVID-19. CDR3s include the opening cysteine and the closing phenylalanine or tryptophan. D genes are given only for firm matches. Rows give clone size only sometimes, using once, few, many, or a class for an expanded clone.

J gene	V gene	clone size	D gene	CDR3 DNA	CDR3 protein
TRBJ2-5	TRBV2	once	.	TGTGCCAGCAGTGGGCAGGCCCAAGAGACCCAGTACTTC	CASSGQAQETQYF
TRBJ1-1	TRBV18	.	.	TGTGCCAGCTCACCAAATCCGGGGCAAGCGGGCACTGAAGCTTTCTTT	CASSPNPGQAGTEAFF
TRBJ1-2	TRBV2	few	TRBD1	TGTGCCAGCAGCGTCGGGACAGCTTATGGCTACACCTTC	CASSVGTAYGYTF
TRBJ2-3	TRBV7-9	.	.	TGTGCCAGCAGCTTGGAGGGGAGCACAGATACGCAGTATTTT	CASSLEGSTDTQYF
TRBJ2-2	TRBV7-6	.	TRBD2	TGTGCCAGCAGCTTAAGTCCGGGGGGGCCAAGCACCGGGGAGCTGTTTTTT	CASSLSPGGPSTGELFF
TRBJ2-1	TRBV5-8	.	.	TGTGCCAGCAGCTTGGTAGGGGGCAATGAGCAGTTCTTC	CASSLVGGNEQFF
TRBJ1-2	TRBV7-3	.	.	TGTGCCAGCAGCTTATCCCCTGGGGGGAATGGCTACACCTTC	CASSLSPGGNGYTF
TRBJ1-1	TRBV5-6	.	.	TGTGCCAGCAGCTTGGAGCGAGGCCGTCCAATGAACACTGAAGCTTTCTTT	CASSLERGRPMNTEAFF
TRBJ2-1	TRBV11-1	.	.	TGTGCCAGCAGCTCCAGCGGCGGGGCCTTCAATGAGCAGTTCTTC	CASSSSGGAFNEQFF
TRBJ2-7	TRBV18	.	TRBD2	TGTGCCAGCTCACCTCTGGGACTAGCGGGGGTAATCCACGAGCAGTACTTC	CASSPLGLAGVIHEQYF
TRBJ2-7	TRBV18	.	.	TGTGCCAGCTCACCCCAGGCTCCCTACGAGCAGTACTTC	CASSPQAPYEQYF
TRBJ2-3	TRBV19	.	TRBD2	TGTGCCAGTAAGGGTATCAGCGGGGGGTCCGGAGATACGCAGTATTTT	CASKGISGGSGDTQYF
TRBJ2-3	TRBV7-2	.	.	TGTGCCAGCAGCGTCAGGGCAGCCACAGATACGCAGTATTTT	CASSVRAATDTQYF
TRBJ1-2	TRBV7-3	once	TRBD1	TGTGCCAGCAGCTTAGGTCCAGGGGGCGCCTTGGTGGGCTACACCTTC	CASSLGPGGALVGYTF
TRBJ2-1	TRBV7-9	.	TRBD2	TGTGCCAGCAGCTTAGTAACCCGGGGGGACCATGAGCAGTTCTTC	CASSLVTRGDHEQFF